The entry below describes one TCR beta chain. Its specificity is unknown. The data derive from a study of T cell responses to AZD1222 COVID-19 vaccine. On the study more broadly: It was second doses at about 4 or about 12 weeks that were pooled.

Sequenced by immunoSEQ multiplex PCR; TCRdb stores in-frame clones only, minus some. The sample lists some 130,000 clones, approximately 93% occurring once. Findings of the study overall: No repertoire was sampled before or during the peak T cell response, only after it. Of the AZD1222 recipients, only five to seven were seropositive at baseline.

The material was peripheral blood, obtained on day 0 of AZD1222 vaccination. This TCR derives from an adult in good health.

CDR3 region: CASSFRTQNGYTF. The CDR3 DNA is TGTGCCAGCAGTTTCCGGACACAAAATGGCTACACCTTC. V and J are TRBV12-3 or TRBV12-4 and TRBJ1-2, with TRBD1 as a possible D gene (5 bases). V was trimmed by 3 bases and J by 6 bases, leaving 11 bases between them. This CDR3 has 13 amino acids.